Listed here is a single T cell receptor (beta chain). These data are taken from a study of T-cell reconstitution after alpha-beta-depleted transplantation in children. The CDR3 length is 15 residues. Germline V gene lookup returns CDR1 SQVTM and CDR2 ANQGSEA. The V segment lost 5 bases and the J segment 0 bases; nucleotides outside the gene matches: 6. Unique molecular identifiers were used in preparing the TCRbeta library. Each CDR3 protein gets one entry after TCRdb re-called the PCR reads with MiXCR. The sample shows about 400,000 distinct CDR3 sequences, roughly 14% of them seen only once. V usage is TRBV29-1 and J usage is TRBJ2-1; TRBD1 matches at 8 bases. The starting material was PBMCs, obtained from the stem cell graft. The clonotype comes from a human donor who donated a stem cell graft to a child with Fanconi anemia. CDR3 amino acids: CSVLQGASSYNEQFF. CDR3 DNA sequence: TGCAGCGTTCTCCAGGGGGCGAGCTCCTACAATGAGCAGTTCTTC.